These 14 T cell receptor beta chains came from one sample sequenced in a study of T cells in Graves' hyperthyroidism and ophthalmopathy. Amplification of TCR beta CDR3 regions used RNA as the template. HTBI primers were used for first-round RT-PCR of the TCR CDR3. Each CDR3 protein is one row after TCRdb ran MiXCR on the multiplex PCR reads. The table has about 530,000 distinct CDR3 sequences, 15% to 20% seen once. Material for sequencing was blood. Every receptor here comes from a woman between 18 and 29 years old with Graves' ophthalmopathy.

This chain joins TRBV15 and TRBJ2-7; the D is unclear. Germline V CDR1 and CDR2: LNHNV, YYDKDF (reference sequence). CDR3 size: 13 residues. V was trimmed by 3 bases and J by 3 bases, leaving 9 bases between them. The CDR3 protein is CATSSNRNYEQYF. The CDR3 nucleotides read TGTGCCACCAGCAGCAACAGAAACTACGAGCAGTACTTC.

The chain is built from TRBV4-1 and TRBJ2-1; the D is unclear. The length of the CDR3 is 14 residues. Trimming left V 0 bases short and J 5 bases short, with 8 bases between. Germline CDR1 reads MGHRA; CDR2 reads YSYEKL. CDR3 in DNA: TGCGCCAGCAGCCAAGAAGGGCCCCACAATGAGCAGTTCTTC. It is translated as CASSQEGPHNEQFF.

This clonotype was seen many times. As DNA, the CDR3 is TGTGCCAGCAGTTCGCGGGTAGGCATAGCGGGCTACAATGAGCAGTTCTTC. This encodes CASSSRVGIAGYNEQFF. The gene calls are TRBV11-3 and TRBJ2-1; 7 bases fit TRBD2. CDR3 length: 17 residues. Germline V gene lookup returns CDR1 SGHNT and CDR2 YENEEA. The V and J ends lost 6 bases and 3 bases, in that order; junction bases with no gene match: 14.

This chain connects TRBV20-1 to TRBJ2-3; D is possibly TRBD2 (7 bases). Germline V gene lookup returns CDR1 DFQATT and CDR2 SNEGSKA (reference sequence). CDR3 size: 13 residues. V was trimmed by 4 bases and J by 5 bases, leaving 13 bases between them. Here the CDR3 DNA reads TGCAGTGCTATGTGGGGGGGCGGAGATACGCAGTATTTT. It codes for CSAMWGGGDTQYF.

This chain uses TRBV7-8 with TRBJ1-6; D ambiguous. Trimming left V 5 bases short and J 8 bases short, with 4 bases between. Germline CDR1 reads SGHVS; CDR2 reads FQNEAQ. CDR3 length: 11 amino acids. The CDR3 bases are TGTGCCAGCAGCCCTCATTCACCCCTCCACTTT. As protein: CASSPHSPLHF.

V usage is TRBV9 and J usage is TRBJ2-5, with 8 bases that match TRBD2. V shed 0 bases, J shed 5 bases, and the junction held 9 bases outside the gene matches. This CDR3 contains 16 residues. Germline CDR1 SGDLS, CDR2 YYNGEE. CDR3 in amino acids: CASSVGGRGGQETQYF. DNA of the CDR3: TGTGCCAGCAGCGTAGGGGGCCGGGGGGGCCAGGAGACCCAGTACTTC.

This clonotype has only a few counts. The chain uses TRBV18 and TRBJ2-7, with TRBD1 matching 9 bases. In germline, CDR1 is KGHSH, CDR2 LQKENI. V shed 7 bases and J 4 bases; nucleotides not matched to a gene: 14. This CDR3 has 16 amino acids. DNA for the CDR3: TGTGCCAGCTTCACCACAGGTACAGGGGGCTTATACGAGCAGTACTTC. Translated: CASFTTGTGGLYEQYF.

This clonotype was seen at least ten times. The rearrangement links TRBV20-1 to TRBJ2-7; a possible D gene is TRBD2 (5 bases). Germline V gives CDR1 DFQATT, CDR2 SNEGSKA (reference sequence). The V gene lost 4 bases and the J gene lost 4 bases, with 17 bases spanning the gap. The CDR3 length is 14 residues. CDR3 nucleotides: TGCAGTGCTATTAGCAGGAGGAGGTTTTACGAGCAGTACTTC. Its translation is CSAISRRRFYEQYF.

This clonotype was detected many times. The V and J genes are TRBV12-3 or TRBV12-4 and TRBJ2-3; TRBD2 agrees at 12 bases. The J segment lost 2 bases and the V segment lost 5 bases, leaving 11 bases of the junction unmatched. The length of the CDR3 is 18 residues. The CDR3 sequence is CASSPDLTSGGFTDTQYF. DNA for the CDR3: TGTGCCAGCAGTCCCGACCTGACTAGCGGGGGCTTCACAGATACGCAGTATTTT.

This clonotype was seen ten or more times. The chain has TRBV10-3 and TRBJ2-1; 7 bases are shared with TRBD2. The CDR3 is 15 residues long. V lost 3 bases, J lost 6 bases, and 8 bases stayed unmatched. Germline V gene data show CDR1 as ENHRY and CDR2 as SYGVKD. DNA of the CDR3: TGTGCCATCAGTGAACCTTCTAGCGGAGGCAATGAGCAGTTCTTC. Its protein is CAISEPSSGGNEQFF.

The J gene is TRBJ1-2, the V gene TRBV19; 11 bases line up with TRBD1. Germline V gives CDR1 LNHDA, CDR2 SQIVND (reference sequence). The CDR3 length is 15 residues. The V and J ends lost 3 bases and 5 bases, in that order; junction bases with no gene match: 5. The CDR3 is CASSIGTGGLYGYTF. The CDR3 nucleotides read TGTGCCAGTAGTATCGGGACAGGGGGTCTTTATGGCTACACCTTC.

There are many counts of this clonotype. The chain joins TRBV7-2 to TRBJ1-1, with 8 positions matching TRBD1. Germline trimming cut 5 bases from V and 10 bases from J; bases unmatched to any gene: 9. The CDR3 extends over 13 amino acids. Germline V gives CDR1 SGHTA, CDR2 FQGNSA. CDR3 protein: CASSTRTGSLAFF. Here the CDR3 DNA reads TGTGCCAGCAGCACTAGGACAGGGTCTCTAGCTTTCTTT.

This clonotype showed up many times. The chain uses TRBV7-9 and TRBJ2-1; tentative D call: TRBD2 (5 bases). Trimming removed 4 bases at V and 9 bases at J, with 13 bases between. The CDR3 has 13 amino acids. Germline V gene data show CDR1 as SEHNR and CDR2 as FQNEAQ (reference sequence). The chain's CDR3 is CASSSGLGVEQFF. The CDR3 DNA follows: TGTGCCAGCAGCTCAGGACTTGGCGTTGAGCAGTTCTTC.

The chain joins TRBV20-1 to TRBJ2-7, with D possibly TRBD2 on 6 matching bases. The ends were cut back, 6 bases at V and 2 bases at J, with 17 bases in the middle. Germline CDR1 reads DFQATT; CDR2 reads SNEGSKA (reference sequence). The CDR3 consists of 14 residues. For the CDR3, the DNA is TGCAGTGCGTACCCCCTAGCGTATACCTACGAGCAGTACTTC. This codes for CSAYPLAYTYEQYF.